This is a list of T cell receptor beta chains from one sample in a study of tumor-infiltrating lymphocytes in localized non-small cell lung cancer. Assay used: immunoSEQ multiplex PCR; TCRdb lists only in-frame clones, some missing. The profile shows 14,000 or so clones, roughly 70% of them singletons. The sequencing input was lung tumor tissue. These receptors were obtained from a human donor with non-small cell lung cancer. CDR3s include the opening cysteine and the closing phenylalanine or tryptophan. Each record gives: CDR3 length, D gene, V gene, clone size, J gene, CDR3 protein, CDR3 DNA. D genes are given only for firm matches. Clone size is stated in some rows and not others, as once, few, many or a class when expanded.

CDR3 length: 13; D gene: TRBD2; V gene: TRBV4-1; clone size: -; J gene: TRBJ2-5; CDR3 protein: CASSPGGIETQYF; CDR3 DNA: TGCGCCAGCAGCCCGGGAGGGATAGAGACCCAGTACTTC
CDR3 length: 15; D gene: -; V gene: TRBV4-2; clone size: -; J gene: TRBJ2-6; CDR3 protein: CASSHPRAGANVLTF; CDR3 DNA: TGTGCCAGCAGCCACCCCAGGGCTGGGGCCAACGTCCTGACTTTC
CDR3 length: 17; D gene: TRBD1; V gene: TRBV7-9; clone size: -; J gene: TRBJ2-3; CDR3 protein: CASSSPQGAPVTDTQYF; CDR3 DNA: TGTGCCAGCAGCTCACCCCAGGGGGCCCCTGTCACAGATACGCAGTATTTT
CDR3 length: 14; D gene: -; V gene: TRBV18; clone size: -; J gene: TRBJ1-4; CDR3 protein: CASSPEVGTEKLFF; CDR3 DNA: TGTGCCAGCTCACCAGAGGTCGGTACTGAAAAACTGTTTTTT
CDR3 length: 14; D gene: TRBD1; V gene: TRBV30; clone size: medium-sized; J gene: TRBJ1-6; CDR3 protein: CAWSAGQGGSPLHF; CDR3 DNA: TGTGCCTGGAGTGCGGGACAGGGAGGTTCACCCCTCCACTTT
CDR3 length: 14; D gene: -; V gene: TRBV5-3; clone size: -; J gene: TRBJ2-7; CDR3 protein: CARSLGQGGYEQYF; CDR3 DNA: TGTGCCAGAAGCTTGGGGCAGGGGGGCTACGAGCAGTACTTC
CDR3 length: 12; D gene: -; V gene: TRBV6-6; clone size: -; J gene: TRBJ1-5; CDR3 protein: CASSNSDQPQHF; CDR3 DNA: TGTGCCAGCAGTAACAGTGATCAGCCCCAGCATTTT
CDR3 length: 16; D gene: TRBD1; V gene: TRBV5-4; clone size: -; J gene: TRBJ1-5; CDR3 protein: CASSLPGQGANQPQHF; CDR3 DNA: TGTGCCAGCAGCCTACCGGGACAGGGGGCTAATCAGCCCCAGCATTTT
CDR3 length: 18; D gene: -; V gene: TRBV7-9; clone size: -; J gene: TRBJ2-1; CDR3 protein: CASSLGVVGGGPYNEQFF; CDR3 DNA: TGTGCCAGCAGCTTAGGGGTTGTTGGCGGGGGCCCCTACAATGAGCAGTTCTTC
CDR3 length: 16; D gene: -; V gene: TRBV19; clone size: -; J gene: TRBJ1-1; CDR3 protein: CASTPWGGLPNTEAFF; CDR3 DNA: TGTGCCAGTACCCCGTGGGGGGGACTGCCGAACACTGAAGCTTTCTTT
CDR3 length: 13; D gene: -; V gene: TRBV10-2; clone size: -; J gene: TRBJ1-5; CDR3 protein: CASSGQFNQPQHF; CDR3 DNA: TGCGCCAGCAGTGGACAGTTCAATCAGCCCCAGCATTTT
CDR3 length: 15; D gene: TRBD1; V gene: TRBV5-5; clone size: -; J gene: TRBJ1-1; CDR3 protein: CASSSYRGMNTEAFF; CDR3 DNA: TGTGCCAGCAGCTCGTACAGGGGGATGAACACTGAAGCTTTCTTT
CDR3 length: 15; D gene: TRBD1; V gene: TRBV11-3; clone size: -; J gene: TRBJ2-7; CDR3 protein: CASSLAAGQGYEQYF; CDR3 DNA: TGTGCCAGCAGCTTAGCCGCTGGACAGGGCTACGAGCAGTACTTC
CDR3 length: 12; D gene: -; V gene: TRBV15; clone size: -; J gene: TRBJ1-5; CDR3 protein: CAISGGNQPQHF; CDR3 DNA: TGTGCCATCTCGGGGGGCAATCAGCCCCAGCATTTT
CDR3 length: 15; D gene: TRBD1; V gene: TRBV7-9; clone size: -; J gene: TRBJ2-7; CDR3 protein: CASSQGGDRAYEQYF; CDR3 DNA: TGTGCCAGCAGCCAGGGGGGGGACAGGGCCTACGAGCAGTACTTC
CDR3 length: 12; D gene: -; V gene: TRBV30; clone size: -; J gene: TRBJ2-5; CDR3 protein: CAWSEFQETQYF; CDR3 DNA: TGTGCCTGGAGTGAGTTCCAAGAGACCCAGTACTTC
CDR3 length: 15; D gene: TRBD2; V gene: TRBV7-9; clone size: -; J gene: TRBJ2-1; CDR3 protein: CASSLGAGGFNEQFF; CDR3 DNA: TGTGCCAGCAGCTTAGGAGCGGGAGGGTTTAATGAGCAGTTCTTC
CDR3 length: 16; D gene: TRBD2; V gene: TRBV2; clone size: -; J gene: TRBJ2-3; CDR3 protein: CASGLGLAGEGDTQYF; CDR3 DNA: TGTGCCAGCGGTCTAGGCCTAGCGGGAGAGGGGGATACGCAGTATTTT
CDR3 length: 17; D gene: TRBD2; V gene: TRBV11-3; clone size: -; J gene: TRBJ2-7; CDR3 protein: CASSLGFGGLATPEQYF; CDR3 DNA: TGTGCCAGCAGCTTAGGATTTGGGGGACTAGCGACCCCCGAGCAGTACTTC
CDR3 length: 15; D gene: TRBD2; V gene: TRBV6-6; clone size: -; J gene: TRBJ2-5; CDR3 protein: CASSYLAGGEGTQYF; CDR3 DNA: TGTGCCAGCAGTTACCTCGCGGGAGGGGAGGGGACCCAGTACTTC
CDR3 length: 15; D gene: TRBD2; V gene: TRBV11-2; clone size: -; J gene: TRBJ2-2; CDR3 protein: CASSYAGTSTGELFF; CDR3 DNA: TGTGCCAGCAGCTACGCCGGGACTAGTACCGGGGAGCTGTTTTTT
CDR3 length: 17; D gene: TRBD2; V gene: TRBV19; clone size: -; J gene: TRBJ2-1; CDR3 protein: CASAGTSVPGAYNEQFF; CDR3 DNA: TGTGCCAGTGCCGGGACTAGCGTGCCTGGCGCCTACAATGAGCAGTTCTTC
CDR3 length: 12; D gene: -; V gene: TRBV19; clone size: once; J gene: TRBJ1-5; CDR3 protein: CASSQDNQPQHF; CDR3 DNA: TGTGCCAGTTCCCAGGATAATCAGCCCCAGCATTTT
CDR3 length: 14; D gene: -; V gene: TRBV29-1; clone size: -; J gene: TRBJ2-7; CDR3 protein: CSVDQSGSSYEQYF; CDR3 DNA: TGCAGCGTTGACCAATCAGGGAGCTCCTACGAGCAGTACTTC
CDR3 length: 14; D gene: -; V gene: TRBV5-1; clone size: -; J gene: TRBJ2-5; CDR3 protein: CASSLGRTEETQYF; CDR3 DNA: TGCGCCAGCAGCTTGGGTCGGACAGAAGAGACCCAGTACTTC
CDR3 length: 15; D gene: -; V gene: TRBV5-1; clone size: -; J gene: TRBJ2-5; CDR3 protein: CASSRVNQLEETQYF; CDR3 DNA: TGCGCCAGCAGCAGGGTAAACCAACTCGAAGAGACCCAGTACTTC
CDR3 length: 15; D gene: TRBD2; V gene: TRBV7-9; clone size: -; J gene: TRBJ2-4; CDR3 protein: CASSSQAGGWDIQYF; CDR3 DNA: TGTGCCAGCAGCTCACAAGCGGGGGGTTGGGACATTCAGTACTTC
CDR3 length: 16; D gene: TRBD2; V gene: TRBV5-1; clone size: -; J gene: TRBJ2-5; CDR3 protein: CASSTGLAGGSETQYF; CDR3 DNA: TGCGCCAGCAGCACCGGACTAGCGGGGGGGAGTGAGACCCAGTACTTC
CDR3 length: 12; D gene: -; V gene: TRBV7-9; clone size: -; J gene: TRBJ1-1; CDR3 protein: CASSSRGAEAFF; CDR3 DNA: TGTGCCAGCAGTTCACGGGGCGCTGAAGCTTTCTTT
CDR3 length: 14; D gene: -; V gene: TRBV5-1; clone size: -; J gene: TRBJ2-7; CDR3 protein: CASSLAGQGYEQYF; CDR3 DNA: TGCGCCAGCAGCTTGGCCGGGCAGGGGTACGAGCAGTACTTC
CDR3 length: 15; D gene: -; V gene: TRBV5-1; clone size: once; J gene: TRBJ2-5; CDR3 protein: CASSLVSDRGETQYF; CDR3 DNA: TGCGCCAGCAGCTTGGTTTCAGACCGGGGAGAGACCCAGTACTTC
CDR3 length: 18; D gene: -; V gene: TRBV15; clone size: few; J gene: TRBJ2-3; CDR3 protein: CATSRDNLVRVGTDTQYF; CDR3 DNA: TGTGCCACCAGCAGAGATAACCTAGTCAGGGTGGGCACAGATACGCAGTATTTT
CDR3 length: 16; D gene: -; V gene: TRBV7-6; clone size: -; J gene: TRBJ1-5; CDR3 protein: CASSLGGDYSNQPQHF; CDR3 DNA: TGTGCCAGCAGCTTAGGGGGGGATTATAGCAATCAGCCCCAGCATTTT
CDR3 length: 12; D gene: TRBD1; V gene: TRBV10-1; clone size: -; J gene: TRBJ1-2; CDR3 protein: CASRGQGGGYTF; CDR3 DNA: TGCGCCAGCAGAGGACAGGGCGGAGGCTACACCTTC